Presented here are 15 T cell receptor beta chains from one specimen sequenced in a study of blood T cells in healthy people across ages. Next came a second PCR, run for about 6 to 12 cycles, which used a sample-barcoded 5' primer along with a J-beta primer mix. TCRdb re-analysed the 5' RACE reads in MiXCR, keeping a single row per CDR3 protein. The table records 1.5 million to 1.9 million distinct CDR3 sequences, 35% to 45% of them present only once. The sample taken for sequencing was blood. Source of these receptors: a woman aged 18 to 35 in good health.

This clonotype was observed a few times. The chain couples TRBV10-3 to TRBJ2-7; 9 nucleotides match TRBD1. Trimming took 6 bases from V and 2 from J; bases not matched to a gene: 14. The CDR3 is 17 residues long. Germline V CDR1 and CDR2: ENHRY, SYGVKD. The CDR3 DNA follows: TGTGCCATCAGGGGGACAGGGCGAAAGGGAGGTACCTACGAGCAGTACTTC. Translation: CAIRGTGRKGGTYEQYF.

This clonotype was detected only once. The chain uses TRBV18 and TRBJ1-2; 10 positions agree with TRBD1. V lost 2 bases to trimming and J lost 7 bases; unmatched junction nucleotides: 1. Germline V lookup: CDR1 KGHSH, CDR2 LQKENI. This CDR3 contains 13 residues. The CDR3 spells CASSPGDRGGYTF. CDR3 nucleotides: TGTGCCAGCTCACCAGGGGACAGGGGTGGCTACACCTTC.

CDR3 sequence (DNA): TGTGCCAGCAGCTTTACCCCCACAGGGGCCGGCACAGATACGCAGTATTTT. It yields the protein CASSFTPTGAGTDTQYF. The rearrangement uses TRBV9 and TRBJ2-3, with 7 nucleotides matching TRBD1. The germline V gene encodes CDR1 SGDLS and CDR2 YYNGEE. V shed 4 bases, J shed 1 base, and the junction held 12 bases outside the gene matches. The CDR3 runs to 17 residues.

The chain is built from TRBV7-9 and TRBJ1-1; TRBD1 is a possible D gene (6 bases). CDR3 length equals 14 residues. Germline V gene data show CDR1 as SEHNR and CDR2 as FQNEAQ (reference sequence). The germline V and J ends were trimmed by 6 bases and 1 base, with 12 bases remaining between them. CDR3 DNA: TGTGCCAGCAGATCCAGGGGAGGGAACACTGAAGCTTTCTTT. Its protein product is CASRSRGGNTEAFF.

The rearrangement links TRBV29-1 to TRBJ2-1, with D possibly called TRBD1 or TRBD2 (5 bases each). Germline CDR1 reads SQVTM; CDR2 reads ANQGSEA. The V and J ends lost 4 bases and 5 bases respectively, with 12 bases between them. The CDR3 length is 13 residues. The CDR3 here is CSVARESNNEQFF. CDR3 nucleotides: TGCAGCGTTGCCAGGGAGTCGAACAATGAGCAGTTCTTC.

The chain recombines TRBV6-5 with TRBJ1-5, with D perhaps TRBD1 (5 bases). This CDR3 region has 15 residues. The ends were cut back, 4 bases at V and 3 bases at J, with 13 bases in the middle. Germline V lookup: CDR1 MNHEY, CDR2 SVGAGI. The CDR3 DNA follows: TGTGCCAGCAGTTTTGGGCAGGGCTTCAATCAGCCCCAGCATTTT. This gives the protein CASSFGQGFNQPQHF.

V usage is TRBV20-1 and J usage is TRBJ2-5; 14 bases match TRBD2. CDR3 length: 13 residues. The germline CDR1 and CDR2 sequences are DFQATT and SNEGSKA (reference sequence). V shed 3 bases, J shed 11 bases, and the junction held 5 bases outside the gene matches. DNA of the CDR3: TGCAGTGCTAGGGGACTAGCGGGAGTATGGCAGTACTTC. Its translation: CSARGLAGVWQYF.

For this clonotype: Being one base from a much bigger clone, this may be a read error. This chain joins TRBV4-1 and TRBJ2-1; D gene ambiguous. The end of the DNA aligns better with TRBJ2-7, so the J call may be wrong. The V gene's germline CDR1 is MGHRA and CDR2 YSYEKL. The CDR3 sequence is 13 residues long. The CDR3 is CASSQVPYNEQYF. CDR3 coding DNA: TGCGCCAGCAGCCAAGTGCCGTACAATGAGCAGTACTTC.

The V gene is TRBV28, the J gene TRBJ2-1; the match to TRBD2 covers 8 bases. The trim removed 3 bases at V and 5 bases at J, leaving 6 bases unmatched. This CDR3 has 15 amino acids. The germline gives CDR1 MDHEN, CDR2 SYDVKM. CDR3 in amino acids: CASSFSGSGDNEQFF. The CDR3 coding sequence is TGTGCCAGCAGTTTCAGCGGGAGCGGCGACAATGAGCAGTTCTTC.

CDR3 DNA: TGTGCCAGCAGCTTATCCCTAATACGGGAGGGTTACGAGCAGTACTTC. This encodes CASSLSLIREGYEQYF. V and J are TRBV7-6 and TRBJ2-7; 8 bases align to TRBD2. J lost 4 bases, V lost 2 bases, and 10 bases had no gene match. CDR3 length: 16 residues. From germline, CDR1 is SGHVS and CDR2 FNYEAQ.

With regard to this clonotype: The junction does not match germline at one end; this may be a read error. J is TRBJ2-7 and V is TRBV28, with TRBD2 matching 8 bases. This CDR3 has 14 amino acids. The germline V gene encodes CDR1 MDHEN and CDR2 SYDVKM. DNA of the CDR3: TGTGCCAGCAGTGTAGGCGGCGGGAGGTACGGGCAGTACTTC. This gives the protein CASSVGGGRYGQYF.

The CDR3 bases are TGTGCCAGCAGGGGGGTCAGGGGGAACACTGAAGCTTTCTTT. Translation: CASRGVRGNTEAFF. The chain uses TRBV2 and TRBJ1-1, with D possibly being TRBD1 (6 bases). Trimming cost V 6 bases and J 1 base, with 12 bases left between them. Looked up from germline, CDR1 is SNHLY and CDR2 is FYNNEI. CDR3 length: 14 amino acids.

This clonotype was detected a few times. The genes are TRBV28 and TRBJ1-2, with D possibly matching TRBD1 (5 bases). The CDR3 has 14 amino acids. V lost 10 bases and J 0 bases, leaving 15 bases between the germline ends. Germline V CDR1 and CDR2: MDHEN, SYDVKM. The CDR3 DNA reads TGTGCCACCACTCAAGGCAGGGCTAACTATGGCTACACCTTC. This gives the protein CATTQGRANYGYTF.

This clonotype was recorded a few times. J is TRBJ2-7 and V is TRBV7-9; possibly TRBD1 for D (6 bases). CDR3 length: 15 residues. Between the trimmed V and J ends, which lost 5 bases and 1 base, there was a span of 15 bases. Germline assignment: CDR1 SEHNR and CDR2 FQNEAQ (reference sequence). The CDR3 spells CASSTEGDPSYEQYF. CDR3 DNA: TGTGCCAGCAGCACCGAGGGGGACCCTTCCTACGAGCAGTACTTC.

V is TRBV4-2 and J is TRBJ2-2; 14 bases line up with TRBD2. After removal of 5 bases from V and 3 bases from J, the junction contained 5 bases not matched to a gene. The length of the CDR3 is 17 residues. Germline lookup yields CDR1 LGHNA and CDR2 YNFKEQ. The CDR3 nucleotides are TGTGCCAGCAGCATGGGACTAGCGGGAGTCGACACCGGGGAGCTGTTTTTT. It specifies CASSMGLAGVDTGELFF.